This T cell receptor (beta chain) was documented in a study of blood T cell repertoires in COVID-19. On the study more broadly: Some COVID-19 samples were acute and others convalescent; all came from the United States, Italy and Spain. T cells, B-cell-depleted T cells, or PBMCs provided the cDNA or gDNA that served as material.

CDR1 and CDR2 from the germline V gene are MNHEY and SVGEGT. CDR3 length: 14 amino acids. J was trimmed by 9 bases and V by 5 bases; bases with no gene match: 13. Original analysis: How many nucleated cells were present was estimated from reference gene primer amplification. Sequenced by immunoSEQ multiplex PCR; TCRdb stores in-frame clones only, minus some. That table is the source of V, J and clone size, and D and trimming were worked out from the DNA. Altogether more than 150,000 clones are present, 85% to 90% being singletons, with the ten largest covering less than 25%. The chain has TRBV6-2 or TRBV6-3 and TRBJ2-7; 7 bases agree with TRBD2. The sequenced sample consisted of peripheral blood. The clonotype was recovered from a man aged 70 or older with active or convalescent COVID-19. The CDR3 bases are TGTGCCAGCAGTCCAGCGGGGCCCCAGTTGGGGCAGTACTTC. Translation: CASSPAGPQLGQYF.